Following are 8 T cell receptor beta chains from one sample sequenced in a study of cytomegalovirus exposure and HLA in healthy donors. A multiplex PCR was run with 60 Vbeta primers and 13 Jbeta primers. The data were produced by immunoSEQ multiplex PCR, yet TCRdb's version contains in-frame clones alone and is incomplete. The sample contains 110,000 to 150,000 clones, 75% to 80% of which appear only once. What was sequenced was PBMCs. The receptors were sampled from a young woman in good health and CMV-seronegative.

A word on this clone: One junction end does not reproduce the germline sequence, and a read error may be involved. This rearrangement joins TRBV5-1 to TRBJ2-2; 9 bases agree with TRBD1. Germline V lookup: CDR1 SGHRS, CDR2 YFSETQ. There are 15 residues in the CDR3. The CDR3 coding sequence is TGCGCCAGCAGTTTGGACAGGGGCAACACCGGGGAGCTGTTTTTT. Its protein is CASSLDRGNTGELFF.

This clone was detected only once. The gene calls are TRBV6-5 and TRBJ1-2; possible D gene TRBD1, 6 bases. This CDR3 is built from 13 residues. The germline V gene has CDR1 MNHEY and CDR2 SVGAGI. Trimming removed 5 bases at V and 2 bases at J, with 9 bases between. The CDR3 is CASSRDKNYGYTF. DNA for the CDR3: TGTGCCAGCAGTCGGGACAAGAACTATGGCTACACCTTC.

The CDR3 DNA follows: TGTGCCAGCAGCACCATGGGGGGACGATACAATGAGCAGTTCTTC. This encodes CASSTMGGRYNEQFF. The genes are TRBV7-8 and TRBJ2-1, with D perhaps TRBD2 (6 bases). Per germline, CDR1 SGHVS and CDR2 FQNEAQ. V was trimmed by 5 bases and J by 4 bases, leaving 15 bases between them. This CDR3 has 15 amino acids.

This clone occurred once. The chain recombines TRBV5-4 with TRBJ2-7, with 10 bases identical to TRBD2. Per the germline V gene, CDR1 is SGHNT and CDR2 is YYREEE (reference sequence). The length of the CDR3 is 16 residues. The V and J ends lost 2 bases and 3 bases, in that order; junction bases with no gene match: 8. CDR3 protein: CASSLKRGGPYYEQYF. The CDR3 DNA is TGTGCCAGCAGCTTAAAGCGGGGGGGCCCTTACTACGAGCAGTACTTC.

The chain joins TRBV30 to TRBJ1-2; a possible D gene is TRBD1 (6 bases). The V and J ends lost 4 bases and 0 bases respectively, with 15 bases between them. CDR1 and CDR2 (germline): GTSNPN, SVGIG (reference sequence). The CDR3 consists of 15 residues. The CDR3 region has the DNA TGTGCCTGGACAACTTGGGACACCACTAACTATGGCTACACCTTC. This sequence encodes CAWTTWDTTNYGYTF.

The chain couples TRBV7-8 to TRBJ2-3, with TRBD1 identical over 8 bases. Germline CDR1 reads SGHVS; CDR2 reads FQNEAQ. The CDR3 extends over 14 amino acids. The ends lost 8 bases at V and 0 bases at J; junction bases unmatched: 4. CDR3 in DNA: TGTGCCAGCGTGCAGGGGGCTAGCACAGATACGCAGTATTTT. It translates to CASVQGASTDTQYF.

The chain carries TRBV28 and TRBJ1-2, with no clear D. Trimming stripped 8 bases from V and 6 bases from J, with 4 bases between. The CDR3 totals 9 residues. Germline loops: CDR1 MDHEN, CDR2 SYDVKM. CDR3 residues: CASPNGYTF. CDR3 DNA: TGTGCCAGCCCTAATGGCTACACCTTC.

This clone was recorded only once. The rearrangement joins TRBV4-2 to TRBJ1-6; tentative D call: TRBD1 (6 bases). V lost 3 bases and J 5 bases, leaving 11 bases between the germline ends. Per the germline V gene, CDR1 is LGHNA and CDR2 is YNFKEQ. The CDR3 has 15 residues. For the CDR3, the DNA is TGTGCCAGCAGCCAGATACAGGGAGATAATTCACCCCTCCACTTT. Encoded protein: CASSQIQGDNSPLHF.